The 32 T cell receptor beta chains reported below all come from one sample, sequenced in a study of identical twins' blood T cells. From the 5' RACE reads, TCRdb called clonotypes with MiXCR, one entry per CDR3 protein. Found here are 350,000 to 400,000 distinct CDR3 sequences, about 28% of them singletons; the top ten hold 6.1%. The sequenced material came from PBMCs. The receptors were gathered from a woman aged 18 to 55 in good health.

This clonotype came up a few times. The chain employs TRBV20-1 and TRBJ1-5, with D possibly TRBD1 on 5 matching bases. From germline, CDR1 is DFQATT and CDR2 SNEGSKA (reference sequence). V was cut by 0 bases and J by 7 bases, with 13 bases left in between. CDR3 length: 14 amino acids. CDR3 DNA sequence: TGCAGTGCTAGAGATGGGGGGGACTTACAGCCCCAGCATTTT. Translating it yields CSARDGGDLQPQHF.

This clonotype was picked up one time. The genes are TRBV10-3 and TRBJ1-1, with 11 bases lining up with TRBD1. In germline, CDR1 is ENHRY, CDR2 SYGVKD. J lost 3 bases, V lost 6 bases, and 3 bases had no gene match. The CDR3 extends over 14 amino acids. Here the CDR3 DNA reads TGTGCCATCAGCCTGGGACAGGGGGACACTGAAGCTTTCTTT. It codes for CAISLGQGDTEAFF.

This clonotype was recorded many times. This chain connects TRBV7-2 to TRBJ1-4; D gene uncertain. The germline V gene has CDR1 SGHTA and CDR2 FQGNSA. This CDR3 has 16 amino acids. V lost 6 bases and J lost 7, with 21 bases in between. The CDR3 DNA reads as TGTGCCAGCAGTAAAGCCCAGGCTTCGCGTGGTGAAAAACTGTTTTTT. It translates to CASSKAQASRGEKLFF.

The V gene is TRBV23-1, the J gene TRBJ2-7; 11 bases line up with TRBD2. TRBV23-1 is given ORF status, its function remaining uncertain. The CDR3 has 18 residues. V lost 7 bases, J lost 0 bases, and 14 bases stayed unmatched. CDR3: CASTQEGLAGYYSYEQYF. CDR3 nucleotide sequence: TGCGCCAGCACTCAGGAAGGACTAGCGGGTTACTACTCCTACGAGCAGTACTTC.

This clonotype showed up many times. The rearrangement uses TRBV29-1 and TRBJ1-1, with a weak D call TRBD1 (5 bases). Looked up from germline, CDR1 is SQVTM and CDR2 is ANQGSEA. The CDR3 runs to 15 residues. V lost 4 bases and J 1 base, leaving 16 bases between the germline ends. The DNA of the CDR3 is TGCAGCGTTGGCCTCGGGGGACTGCCGAACACTGAAGCTTTCTTT. This sequence encodes CSVGLGGLPNTEAFF. Complete variable domain (other parts from reference TRBV29-1 and TRBJ1-1): SAVISQKPSRDICQRGTSLTIQCQVDSQVTMMFWYRQQPGQSLTLIATANQGSEATYESGFVIDKFPISRPNLTFSTLTVSNMSPEDSSIYLCSVGLGGLPNTEAFFGQGTRLTVV.

The rearrangement joins TRBV5-1 to TRBJ2-1; 13 nucleotides agree with TRBD2. The CDR3 contains 15 residues. Germline V gene lookup returns CDR1 SGHRS and CDR2 YFSETQ. The V gene end was trimmed by 3 bases and the J gene end by 9 bases; junction bases not matched to a gene: 6. This chain's CDR3 is CASSSTSGGVGEQFF. Written as DNA, the CDR3 is TGCGCCAGCAGCTCTACTAGCGGGGGGGTCGGTGAGCAGTTCTTC. The complete variable domain, with remaining parts taken from reference TRBV5-1 and TRBJ2-1, reads KAGVTQTPRYLIKTRGQQVTLSCSPISGHRSVSWYQQTPGQGLQFLFEYFSETQRNKGNFPGRFSGRQFSNSRSEMNVSTLELGDSALYLCASSSTSGGVGEQFFGPGTRLTVL.

In regard to this clonotype: A much larger clone differs from this one at a single base, so this may be a read error. V usage is TRBV29-1 and J usage is TRBJ2-3; D remains unclear. This CDR3 contains 14 residues. From germline, CDR1 is SQVTM and CDR2 ANQGSEA. CDR3: CGALPGPSTDTQYF. CDR3 nucleotide sequence: TGCGGCGCCCTACCGGGCCCAAGCACAGATACGCAGTATTTT.

Points on this clonotype: A much larger clone lies one base from this, so it may be a read error. This rearrangement joins TRBV5-6 to TRBJ1-1, with D perhaps matching TRBD1 (6 bases). The CDR3 contains 15 residues. Trimming removed 4 bases at V and 3 bases at J, with 16 bases between. CDR1 is SGHDT and CDR2 is YYEEEE in the germline V gene. Written as DNA, the CDR3 is TGTGCCAGCAGCCAAGGGGGGGGCTCGGACACTGAAGCTTTCTTT. Its protein is CASSQGGGSDTEAFF.

This clonotype was seen a few times. The gene calls are TRBV11-3 and TRBJ2-2; D ambiguous. The ends were cut back, 7 bases at V and 1 base at J, with 4 bases in the middle. Germline CDR1 and CDR2: SGHNT and YENEEA. The CDR3 contains 12 residues. The CDR3 bases are TGTGCCAGCACACAGAACACCGGGGAGCTGTTTTTT. It encodes CASTQNTGELFF.

This chain joins TRBV5-1 and TRBJ1-1; perhaps TRBD1 as D (5 bases). The CDR3 is 14 residues long. Trimming took 4 bases from V and 3 from J, leaving 13 bases between them. CDR1 and CDR2 from the germline V gene are SGHRS and YFSETQ. The CDR3 sequence: CASSQARADTEAFF. CDR3 DNA: TGCGCCAGCAGCCAGGCCAGGGCTGACACTGAAGCTTTCTTT.

The chain employs TRBV20-1 and TRBJ1-6; the D gene is possibly TRBD1 (5 bases). The V end was cut by 0 bases, the J end by 9 bases, with 18 bases between. Germline V gene lookup returns CDR1 DFQATT and CDR2 SNEGSKA (reference sequence). The CDR3 loop spans 16 amino acids. CDR3 sequence: CSARERRGPYGSPLHF. CDR3 DNA: TGCAGTGCTAGAGAGAGAAGGGGACCGTACGGTTCACCCCTCCACTTT.

V and J are TRBV5-4 and TRBJ2-3; tentatively, D is TRBD1 or TRBD2 (5 bases each). Trimming took 3 bases from V and 8 from J, leaving 16 bases between them. Germline lookup yields CDR1 SGHNT and CDR2 YYREEE (reference sequence). The CDR3 covers 14 residues. The DNA of the CDR3 is TGTGCCAGCAGCTCCCGGGACCAGCAAGGTACGCAGTATTTT. This translates into CASSSRDQQGTQYF.

The chain links TRBV20-1 to TRBJ2-3; D remains ambiguous. This CDR3 is 12 amino acids long. The germline V gene encodes CDR1 DFQATT and CDR2 SNEGSKA (reference sequence). V was clipped by 6 bases and J by 2 bases, with 9 bases between them. CDR3 bases: TGCAGTGCCCCCGCCACCACAGATACGCAGTATTTT. Its protein product is CSAPATTDTQYF.

A single count supports this clonotype. The rearrangement uses TRBV6-5 and TRBJ1-2; D is possibly TRBD1 (5 bases). The CDR3 covers 14 residues. The V end lost 5 bases, the J end lost 11 bases, and 21 bases lay between the germline ends. CDR1 is MNHEY, CDR2 SVGAGI, per germline. CDR3 in amino acids: CASSPPGVMPEYTF. As DNA, the CDR3 is TGTGCCAGCAGTCCACCGGGGGTTATGCCCGAGTACACCTTC.

This clonotype has ten or more counts. This chain links TRBV9 with TRBJ1-1, with 8 bases matching TRBD1. Germline CDR1 and CDR2: SGDLS and YYNGEE. The trim removed 4 bases at V and 1 base at J, leaving 6 bases unmatched. This CDR3 has 15 amino acids. CDR3 region: CASSSPGGGNTEAFF. CDR3 coding DNA: TGTGCCAGCAGCTCTCCAGGGGGCGGGAACACTGAAGCTTTCTTT.

The J gene is TRBJ2-5, the V gene TRBV7-8, with 7 bases identical to TRBD1. Trimming removed 5 bases from V and 7 bases from J; junction bases left unmatched: 13. CDR1 and CDR2 from the germline V gene are SGHVS and FQNEAQ. There are 15 residues in the CDR3. This CDR3 reads CASSANRGPSVTQYF. In DNA, the CDR3 is TGTGCCAGCAGCGCCAATAGGGGGCCGTCGGTGACCCAGTACTTC.

The chain couples TRBV5-6 to TRBJ2-2, with D unclear. Germline V gives CDR1 SGHDT, CDR2 YYEEEE. The V end was cut by 7 bases, the J end by 6 bases, with 13 bases between. This CDR3 has 13 residues. DNA of the CDR3: TGTGCCAGCTCAAGTTTCGATCCCGGGGAGCTGTTTTTT. Its protein is CASSSFDPGELFF.

This clonotype was found a few times. The chain employs TRBV5-1 and TRBJ1-1, with D uncertain. V was clipped by 7 bases and J by 3 bases, with 4 bases between them. Germline V CDR1 and CDR2: SGHRS, YFSETQ. The CDR3 is made up of 10 amino acids. The CDR3, as DNA: TGCGCCAGCGCGGACACTGAAGCTTTCTTT. It translates to CASADTEAFF.

The chain employs TRBV7-2 and TRBJ1-2; maybe TRBD1 (6 bases). Germline values: CDR1 SGHTA, CDR2 FQGNSA. The CDR3 spans 14 residues. Between the trimmed V and J ends, which lost 5 bases and 6 bases, there was a span of 16 bases. The CDR3 protein is CASSKQTGYHGYTF. DNA of the CDR3: TGTGCCAGCAGCAAACAAACAGGGTATCATGGCTACACCTTC.

In this sample, this clonotype turned up many times. The V and J genes are TRBV6-5 and TRBJ1-1, with a tentative D call TRBD1 (5 bases). Deletions cut 0 bases from V and 5 bases from J, with 7 bases between. The CDR3 runs 13 residues. Germline V gene lookup returns CDR1 MNHEY and CDR2 SVGAGI. For the CDR3, the DNA is TGTGCCAGCAGTTACTCATGGGGGACTGAAGCTTTCTTT. This translates into CASSYSWGTEAFF.

The sample holds a few counts of this clonotype. The chain joins TRBV5-1 to TRBJ2-1, with 9 bases aligning to TRBD1. The CDR3 runs 14 residues. CDR1 is SGHRS, CDR2 YFSETQ, per germline. V gave up 7 bases and J gave up 0 bases; unmatched junction bases: 2. The CDR3 coding sequence is TGCGCCAGCGGGACAGGGAGCTCCTACAATGAGCAGTTCTTC. It translates to CASGTGSSYNEQFF.

Note on this clonotype: This may come from a read error, since a much larger clone is one base off. The genes are TRBV6-5 and TRBJ2-1, with no clear D. Germline CDR1 and CDR2: MNHEY and SVGAGI. The CDR3 covers 14 residues. V lost 6 bases and J 5 bases, leaving 14 bases between the germline ends. The CDR3 region is CASSLEPEDNEQFF. The CDR3 nucleotides read TGTGCCAGCAGCCTGGAGCCTGAGGACAATGAGCAGTTCTTC.

V is TRBV7-2 and J is TRBJ1-1, with 7 bases that match TRBD1. Losses at the gene ends were 3 bases for V and 3 bases for J; bases not matched to a gene: 4. The CDR3 loop spans 14 amino acids. Per germline, CDR1 SGHTA and CDR2 FQGNSA. The CDR3 region has the DNA TGTGCCAGCAGCTTGGACAGGTGGTACACTGAAGCTTTCTTT. As protein: CASSLDRWYTEAFF.

The rearrangement links TRBV7-8 to TRBJ1-5; 8 bases agree with TRBD1. The CDR3 is made up of 15 amino acids. V gave up 5 bases and J gave up 6 bases; unmatched junction bases: 9. Germline assignment: CDR1 SGHVS and CDR2 FQNEAQ. CDR3 in DNA: TGTGCCAGCAGCGTCGGACAGGGTGTCGGTCAGCCCCAGCATTTT. The encoded protein is CASSVGQGVGQPQHF.

This clonotype was detected only a few times. This chain links TRBV5-6 with TRBJ1-1, with D hard to call. The CDR3 is 15 amino acids. Trimming stripped 1 base from V and 4 bases from J, with 14 bases between. Germline values: CDR1 SGHDT, CDR2 YYEEEE. In nucleotides, the CDR3 is TGTGCCAGCAGCTTGAGTCTGAGGTCGAGCACTGAAGCTTTCTTT. Translated, it gives CASSLSLRSSTEAFF.

The chain joins TRBV6-2 or TRBV6-3 to TRBJ2-1; D unclear. The CDR3 length is 16 residues. V shed 0 bases and J shed 3 bases, with 12 bases lying between them. The germline V gene has CDR1 MNHEY and CDR2 SVGEGT. The CDR3 DNA follows: TGTGCCAGCAGTTACTCGAGTTTGGCTAGCTACAATGAGCAGTTCTTC. Protein: CASSYSSLASYNEQFF.

This clonotype was recorded many times. J is TRBJ2-7 and V is TRBV9, with TRBD2 as a possible D gene (5 bases). The germline V gene encodes CDR1 SGDLS and CDR2 YYNGEE. CDR3 length: 13 amino acids. V was shortened by 7 bases and J by 1 base, with 12 bases between the two germline ends. For the CDR3, the DNA is TGTGCCAGCTCCCAATCGGGGTCCTACGAGCAGTACTTC. Protein sequence: CASSQSGSYEQYF.

V is TRBV20-1 and J is TRBJ1-1; D unclear. Germline CDR1 and CDR2: DFQATT and SNEGSKA (reference sequence). CDR3 length: 12 amino acids. V lost 3 bases and J 2 bases, leaving 7 bases between the germline ends. The CDR3 DNA reads as TGCAGTGCTAGCCCGGACAACACTGAAGCTTTCTTT. This encodes CSASPDNTEAFF.

V and J are TRBV28 and TRBJ1-5, with D unresolved. CDR1 and CDR2 (germline): MDHEN, SYDVKM. This CDR3 is built from 11 residues. Trimming took 5 bases from V and 2 from J, leaving 1 base between them. CDR3 DNA sequence: TGTGCCAGCAGTCGCAATCAGCCCCAGCATTTT. Translating it yields CASSRNQPQHF.

This clonotype was detected once. Likely a read error: the CDR3 ends without its conserved phenylalanine or tryptophan. V gene TRBV11-2 combines with J gene TRBJ1-1; D may be TRBD1 (6 bases). The germline gives CDR1 SGHAT, CDR2 FQNNGV. Deletions cut 5 bases from V and 4 bases from J, with 20 bases between. This CDR3 is built from 16 residues. CDR3 DNA sequence: TGTGCCAGCAGCCCCACGGACAGATTTATAACCACTGAAGCTTTCTTG. It specifies CASSPTDRFITTEAFL.

This clonotype was counted a few times. J is TRBJ2-1 and V is TRBV19; D is uncertain. CDR3 size: 13 residues. Germline V gene sequence: CDR1 LNHDA, CDR2 SQIVND (reference sequence). Between the trimmed V and J ends, which lost 4 bases and 13 bases, there was a span of 17 bases. The CDR3 DNA reads as TGTGCCAGTAGTACTGTGACCAACGGGCCTCAGTTCTTC. Translating it yields CASSTVTNGPQFF.

The chain uses TRBV7-2 and TRBJ2-2; tentative D call: TRBD2 (7 bases). V lost 10 bases, J lost 2 bases, and 14 bases lay in between. The germline gives CDR1 SGHTA, CDR2 FQGNSA. This CDR3 is 14 amino acids long. CDR3: CATKGGGNTGELFF. In nucleotides, the CDR3 is TGTGCCACAAAGGGGGGGGGCAACACCGGGGAGCTGTTTTTT.